This TCR beta chain is drawn from a study of T cell responses to AZD1222 COVID-19 vaccine. General study results and limits: Repertoire sampling occurred only after the peak T cell response. Only a handful of AZD1222 recipients, several in all, had baseline seropositivity.

Notes on this clone: What it binds is not known.

CDR3 size: 14 residues. Germline CDR1 and CDR2: MDHEN and SYDVKM. V shed 10 bases, J shed 1 base, and the junction held 6 bases outside the gene matches. Profiling relied on immunoSEQ multiplex PCR, and the TCRdb table lists in-frame clones only, not all of them. The top ten hold 8% to 13% of the sample, which has around 80,000 clones, 80% to 90% seen once. The chain joins TRBV28 to TRBJ2-1; 8 nucleotides agree with TRBD2. The sequence was collected from an adult who received the AZD1222 COVID-19 vaccine. This sample comprised peripheral blood, obtained 28 days after the second AZD1222 dose. The CDR3 spells CATPGGGSYNEQFF. In nucleotides, the CDR3 is TGTGCCACCCCCGGGGGGGGGTCCTACAATGAGCAGTTCTTC.